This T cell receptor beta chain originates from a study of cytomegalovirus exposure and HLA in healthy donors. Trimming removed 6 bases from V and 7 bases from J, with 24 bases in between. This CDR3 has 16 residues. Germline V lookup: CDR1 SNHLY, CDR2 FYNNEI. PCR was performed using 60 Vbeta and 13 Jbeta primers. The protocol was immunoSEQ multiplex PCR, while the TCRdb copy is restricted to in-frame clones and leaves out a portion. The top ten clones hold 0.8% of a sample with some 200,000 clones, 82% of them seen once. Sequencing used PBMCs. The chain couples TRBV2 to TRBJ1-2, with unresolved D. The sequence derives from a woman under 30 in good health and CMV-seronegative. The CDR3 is CASRPFGVEGLRGYTF. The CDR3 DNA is TGTGCCAGCAGACCATTCGGGGTTGAGGGCCTTCGTGGCTACACCTTC.